The clone carrying this T cell receptor beta chain was recorded many times. The sample comes from a study of early T cells in non-severe SARS-CoV-2 infection. The CDR3 is made up of 14 amino acids. Trimming pared 4 bases from V and 3 bases from J, leaving 10 bases between. Individual cDNA molecules were tagged with unique molecular identifiers, the study reported. TCRdb fed the 5' RACE reads into MiXCR, producing one record per CDR3 protein. The sample comprises about 87,000 distinct CDR3 sequences, 13% to 15% of which are singletons, and roughly 6.5% rests with the top ten. The sequencing sample was made of whole blood. The V and J genes are TRBV12-3 or TRBV12-4 and TRBJ1-5; D is unresolved. This receptor was obtained from an adult who was a healthcare worker with PCR-confirmed SARS-CoV-2 infection or an uninfected control (not recorded which). CDR3 nucleotides: TGTGCCAGCAGTTCGGGAGGCCCCAATCAGCCCCAGCATTTT. The encoded protein is CASSSGGPNQPQHF.